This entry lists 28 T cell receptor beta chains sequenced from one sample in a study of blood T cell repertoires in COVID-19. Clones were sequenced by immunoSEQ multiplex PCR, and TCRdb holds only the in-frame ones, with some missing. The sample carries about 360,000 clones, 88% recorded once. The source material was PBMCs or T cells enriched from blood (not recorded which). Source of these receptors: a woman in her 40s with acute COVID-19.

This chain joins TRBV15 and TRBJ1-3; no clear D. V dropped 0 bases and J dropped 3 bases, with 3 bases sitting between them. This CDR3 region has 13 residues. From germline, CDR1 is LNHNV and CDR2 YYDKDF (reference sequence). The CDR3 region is CATSRDNGNTIYF. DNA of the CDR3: TGTGCCACCAGCAGAGATAATGGAAACACCATATATTTT. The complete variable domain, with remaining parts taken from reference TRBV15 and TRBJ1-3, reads DAMVIQNPRYQVTQFGKPVTLSCSQTLNHNVMYWYQQKSSQAPKLLFHYYDKDFNNEADTPDNFQSRRPNTSFCFLDIRSPGLGDTAMYLCATSRDNGNTIYFGEGSWLTVV.

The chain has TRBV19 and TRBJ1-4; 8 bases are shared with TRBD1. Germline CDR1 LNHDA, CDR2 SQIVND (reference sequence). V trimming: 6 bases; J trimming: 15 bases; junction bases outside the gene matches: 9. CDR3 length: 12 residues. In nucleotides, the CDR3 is TGTGCCAGTAGGAAAACAGGGGGAGAGGTGTTTTTT. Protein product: CASRKTGGEVFF.

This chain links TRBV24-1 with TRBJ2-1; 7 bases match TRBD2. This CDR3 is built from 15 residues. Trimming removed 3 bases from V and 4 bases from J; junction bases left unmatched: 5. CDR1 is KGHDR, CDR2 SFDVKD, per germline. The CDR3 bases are TGTGCCACCAGTGATCCGGGACTACCTTACAATGAGCAGTTCTTC. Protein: CATSDPGLPYNEQFF.

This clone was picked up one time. CDR3 sequence (DNA): TGCGCCAGCAGCACTACAGGGGACCCACAAGAGACCCAGTACTTC. Translated: CASSTTGDPQETQYF. The V gene is TRBV5-1, the J gene TRBJ2-5; 7 bases are a match to TRBD1. The CDR3 extends over 15 amino acids. J lost 2 bases, V lost 4 bases, and 8 bases had no gene match. Per germline, CDR1 SGHRS and CDR2 YFSETQ.

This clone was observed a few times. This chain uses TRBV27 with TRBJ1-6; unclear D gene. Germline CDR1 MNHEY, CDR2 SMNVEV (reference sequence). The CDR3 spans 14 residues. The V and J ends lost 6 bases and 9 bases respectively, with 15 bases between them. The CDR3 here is CASRPDSPGSPLHF. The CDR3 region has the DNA TGTGCCAGCAGGCCTGACTCCCCCGGTTCACCCCTCCACTTT.

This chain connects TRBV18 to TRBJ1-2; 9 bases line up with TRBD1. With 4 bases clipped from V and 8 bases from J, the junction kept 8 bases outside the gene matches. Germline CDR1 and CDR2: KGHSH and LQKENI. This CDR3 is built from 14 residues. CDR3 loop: CASSLGQGSDGYTF. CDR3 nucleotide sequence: TGTGCCAGCTCACTGGGACAGGGTTCGGACGGCTACACCTTC.

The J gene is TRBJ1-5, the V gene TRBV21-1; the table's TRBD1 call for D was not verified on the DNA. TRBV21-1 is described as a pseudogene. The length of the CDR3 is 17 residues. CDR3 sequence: CASSGLPGQDSNQPQHF. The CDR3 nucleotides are TGTGCCAGCAGCGGTCTACCGGGACAGGATAGCAATCAGCCCCAGCATTTT.

DNA for the CDR3: TGTGCCAGTAGTATTACGGAGAATCAGCCCCAGCATTTT. Translating gives CASSITENQPQHF. The chain uses TRBV19 and TRBJ1-5, with D hard to call. This CDR3 is built from 13 residues. The V end was cut by 3 bases, the J end by 4 bases, with 7 bases between. Looked up from germline, CDR1 is LNHDA and CDR2 is SQIVND (reference sequence). Using reference TRBV19 and TRBJ1-5 for the parts outside the CDR3, the full variable domain is DGGITQSPKYLFRKEGQNVTLSCEQNLNHDAMYWYRQDPGQGLRLIYYSQIVNDFQKGDIAEGYSVSREKKESFPLTVTSAQKNPTAFYLCASSITENQPQHFGDGTRLSIL.

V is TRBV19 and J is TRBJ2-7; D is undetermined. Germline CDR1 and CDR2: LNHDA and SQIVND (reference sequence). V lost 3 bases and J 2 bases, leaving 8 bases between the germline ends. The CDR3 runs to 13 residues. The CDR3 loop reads CASSMGPAYEQYF. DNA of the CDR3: TGTGCCAGTAGTATGGGCCCAGCCTACGAGCAGTACTTC.

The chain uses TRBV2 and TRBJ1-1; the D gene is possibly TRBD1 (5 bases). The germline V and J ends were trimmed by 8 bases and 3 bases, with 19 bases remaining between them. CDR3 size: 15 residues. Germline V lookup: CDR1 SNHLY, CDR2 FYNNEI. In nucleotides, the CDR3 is TGTGCCAGCTTTCAACGGGAGGGGCGGGACACTGAAGCTTTCTTT. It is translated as CASFQREGRDTEAFF.

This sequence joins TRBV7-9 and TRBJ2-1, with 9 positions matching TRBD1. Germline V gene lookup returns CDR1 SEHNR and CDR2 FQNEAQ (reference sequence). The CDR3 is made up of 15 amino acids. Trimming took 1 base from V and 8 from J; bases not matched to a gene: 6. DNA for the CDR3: TGTGCCAGCAGCTTAGGGGACAGGGAAGGGGATGAGCAGTTCTTC. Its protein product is CASSLGDREGDEQFF.

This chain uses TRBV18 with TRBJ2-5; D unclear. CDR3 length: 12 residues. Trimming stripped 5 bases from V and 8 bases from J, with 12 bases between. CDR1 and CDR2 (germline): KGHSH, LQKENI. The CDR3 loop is CASSYTDLTQYF. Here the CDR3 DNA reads TGTGCCAGCTCATACACCGACTTAACCCAGTACTTC.

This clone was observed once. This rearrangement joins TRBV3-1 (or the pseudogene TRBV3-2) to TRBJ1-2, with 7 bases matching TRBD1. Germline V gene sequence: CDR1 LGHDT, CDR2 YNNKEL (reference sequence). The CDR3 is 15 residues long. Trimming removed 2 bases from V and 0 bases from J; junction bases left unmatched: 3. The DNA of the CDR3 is TGTGCCAGCAGCCAACCGACAGGGCCTAACTATGGCTACACCTTC. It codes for CASSQPTGPNYGYTF.

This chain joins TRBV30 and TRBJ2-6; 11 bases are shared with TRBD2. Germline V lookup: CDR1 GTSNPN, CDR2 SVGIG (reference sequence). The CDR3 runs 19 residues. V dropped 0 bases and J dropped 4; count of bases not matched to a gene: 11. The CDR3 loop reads CAWSVMGSGGAEGANVLTF. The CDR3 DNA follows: TGTGCCTGGAGTGTTATGGGTAGCGGGGGGGCTGAAGGGGCCAACGTCCTGACTTTC.

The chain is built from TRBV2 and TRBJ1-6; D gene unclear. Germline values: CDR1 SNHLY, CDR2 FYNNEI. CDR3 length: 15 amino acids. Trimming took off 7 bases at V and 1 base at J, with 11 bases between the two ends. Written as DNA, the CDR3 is TGTGCCAGCACAGTCGGAGGATCCTATAATTCACCCCTCCACTTT. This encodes CASTVGGSYNSPLHF.

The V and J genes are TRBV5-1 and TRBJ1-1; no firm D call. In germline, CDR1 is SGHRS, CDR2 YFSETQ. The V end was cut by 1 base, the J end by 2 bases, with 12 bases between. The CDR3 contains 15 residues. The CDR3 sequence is CASSLQATENTEAFF. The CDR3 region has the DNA TGCGCCAGCAGCTTGCAGGCGACGGAAAACACTGAAGCTTTCTTT.

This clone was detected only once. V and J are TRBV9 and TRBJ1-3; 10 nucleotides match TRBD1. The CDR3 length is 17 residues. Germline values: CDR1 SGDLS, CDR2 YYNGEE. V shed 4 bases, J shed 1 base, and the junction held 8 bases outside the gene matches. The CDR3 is CASSLRDRGASGNTIYF. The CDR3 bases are TGTGCCAGCAGCCTCCGGGACAGGGGAGCGTCTGGAAACACCATATATTTT.

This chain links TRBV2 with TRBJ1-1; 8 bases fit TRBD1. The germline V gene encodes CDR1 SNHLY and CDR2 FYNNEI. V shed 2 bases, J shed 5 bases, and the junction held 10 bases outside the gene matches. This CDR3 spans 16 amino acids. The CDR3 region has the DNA TGTGCCAGCAGTGAAAATCGGCAGGGGGCGTGGACTGAAGCTTTCTTT. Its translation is CASSENRQGAWTEAFF.

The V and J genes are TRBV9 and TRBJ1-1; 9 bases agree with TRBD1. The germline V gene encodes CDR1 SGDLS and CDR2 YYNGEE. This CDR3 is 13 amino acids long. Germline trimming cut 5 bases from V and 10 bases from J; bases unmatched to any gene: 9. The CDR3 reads CASSPGQGLGAFF. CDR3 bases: TGTGCCAGCAGTCCCGGACAGGGGTTGGGAGCTTTCTTT. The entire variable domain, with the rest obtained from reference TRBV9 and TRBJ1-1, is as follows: DSGVTQTPKHLITATGQRVTLRCSPRSGDLSVYWYQQSLDQGLQFLIQYYNGEERAKGNILERFSAQQFPDLHSELNLSSLELGDSALYFCASSPGQGLGAFFGQGTRLTVV.

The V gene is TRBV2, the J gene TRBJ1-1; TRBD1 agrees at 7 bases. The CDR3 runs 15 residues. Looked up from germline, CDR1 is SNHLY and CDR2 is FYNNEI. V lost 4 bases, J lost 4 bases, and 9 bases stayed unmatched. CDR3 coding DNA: TGTGCCAGCAGTGTAGGAGCTCAGGGGGGCACTGAAGCTTTCTTT. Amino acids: CASSVGAQGGTEAFF.

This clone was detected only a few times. The CDR3 bases are TGTGCCAGTAGTTTGGACATGAGCTCCTACGAGCAGTACTTC. As protein: CASSLDMSSYEQYF. This chain connects TRBV19 to TRBJ2-7, with D maybe TRBD1 (5 bases). Germline V gene data show CDR1 as LNHDA and CDR2 as SQIVND (reference sequence). Trimming took 5 bases from V and 0 from J, leaving 11 bases between them. The CDR3 consists of 14 residues.

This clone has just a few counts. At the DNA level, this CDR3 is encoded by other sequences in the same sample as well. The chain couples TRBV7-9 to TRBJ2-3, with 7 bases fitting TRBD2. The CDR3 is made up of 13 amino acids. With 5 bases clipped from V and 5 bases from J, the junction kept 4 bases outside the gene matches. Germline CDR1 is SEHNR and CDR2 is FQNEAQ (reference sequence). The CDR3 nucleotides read TGTGCCAGCAGCCCACCTAGCGGAGATACGCAGTATTTT. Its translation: CASSPPSGDTQYF.

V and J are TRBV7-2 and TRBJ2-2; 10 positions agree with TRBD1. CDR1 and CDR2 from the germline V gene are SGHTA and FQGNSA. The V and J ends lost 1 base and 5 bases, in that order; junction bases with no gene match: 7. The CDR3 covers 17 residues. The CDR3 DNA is TGTGCCAGCAGCTTAGTGGGACAGGGGAGAAAGACCGGGGAGCTGTTTTTT. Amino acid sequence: CASSLVGQGRKTGELFF.

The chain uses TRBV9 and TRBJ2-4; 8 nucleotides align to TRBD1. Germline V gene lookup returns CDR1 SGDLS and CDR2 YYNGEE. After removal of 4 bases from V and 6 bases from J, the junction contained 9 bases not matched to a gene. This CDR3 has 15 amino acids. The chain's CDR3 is CASSPRLGTGNIQYF. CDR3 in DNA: TGTGCCAGCAGCCCACGACTAGGGACAGGAAACATTCAGTACTTC.

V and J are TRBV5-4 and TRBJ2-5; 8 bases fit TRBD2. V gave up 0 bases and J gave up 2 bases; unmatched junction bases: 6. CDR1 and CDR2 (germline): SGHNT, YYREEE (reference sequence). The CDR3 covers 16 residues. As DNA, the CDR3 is TGTGCCAGCAGCTTGGCTCGGGCGGGGGGACAAGAGACCCAGTACTTC. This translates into CASSLARAGGQETQYF.

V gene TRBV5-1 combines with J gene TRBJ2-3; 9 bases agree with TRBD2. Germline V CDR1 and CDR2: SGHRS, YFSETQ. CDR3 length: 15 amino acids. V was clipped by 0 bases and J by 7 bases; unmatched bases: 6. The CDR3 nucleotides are TGCGCCAGCAGCTTGGGCGGGGGGGATTGGAATACGCAGTATTTT. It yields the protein CASSLGGGDWNTQYF.

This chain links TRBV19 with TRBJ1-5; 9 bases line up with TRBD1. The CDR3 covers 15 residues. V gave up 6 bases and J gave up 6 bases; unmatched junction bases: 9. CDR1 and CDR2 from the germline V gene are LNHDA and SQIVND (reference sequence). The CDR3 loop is CASRAGTGSGQPQHF. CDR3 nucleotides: TGTGCCAGTAGGGCCGGGACAGGGTCCGGTCAGCCCCAGCATTTT.

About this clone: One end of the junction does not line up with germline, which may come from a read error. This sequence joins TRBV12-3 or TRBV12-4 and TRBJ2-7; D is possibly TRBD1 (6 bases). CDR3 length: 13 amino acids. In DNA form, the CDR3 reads TGTGCCAGCAGTTTGGGGCAGGGGTCACCTGCAGACTTC. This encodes CASSLGQGSPADF.